Reported below is one T cell receptor beta chain. In this sample, this clonotype turned up a few times. It lacks a known antigen. No much larger clone is present one base from it, and per-base qualities are unavailable. What the treatment or condition label conveys for this sample: approximately nine-day PBMC culture with coronavirus spike peptide pools or control peptides (ViraFEST assay). The ViraFEST assay was used in the study, in which antigen-specific T cells were expanded with peptide pools and expanded clonotypes were subsequently identified by TCR sequencing. The positive SARS-CoV-2 PCR tests of the convalescent patients were dated from March to December 2020, before the Alpha, Beta and Delta variants emerged in the United States. Over 1.5 million PBMCs per well were cultured in IMDM with about 5% human AB serum and approximately 10 IU/ml IL-2, plus 10 ug/ml peptide pools. Half of the culture medium was replaced with fresh IL-2-containing medium on days 3 and 7. After approximately 11 days of culture, CD4+ T cells were isolated by negative selection with the EasySep CD4+ T cell isolation kit. Ficoll-Paque Plus gradient centrifugation was used to isolate PBMCs from whole blood, and the isolated PBMCs were then either used fresh or cryopreserved at -140C. Culture conditions were generally each tested in triplicate wells.

These data are taken from a study of vaccination and CD4 T cells after COVID-19 (dated 2022 in TCRdb). Study-level background: Convalescent patients had a positive SARS-CoV-2 result on nasal swab PCR, and of these patients, several had mild disease and one had severe disease. The convalescent cohort comprised six males and four females, including two Hispanic individuals, seven Caucasians, two Asians and one multiracial person. Participants received two doses of either the Pfizer-BioNTech BNT162b2 vaccine (n=8) or the Moderna mRNA-1273 vaccine (n=2). Post-COVID blood samples from convalescent patients were collected a median of around 100 days after diagnosis, with a range of roughly 35 to 180 days. The time from the second vaccine dose to post-vaccine blood sampling had a median of approximately 72 days and ranged from about 12 to 241 days. For stimulating the cultures, overlapping spike peptide pools were used, derived from SARS-CoV-2 as well as from the common cold coronaviruses HCoV-NL63, HCoV-OC43 and HCoV-229E. Control cultures received a CEFX viral epitope pool as the positive control, an HIV-1 Nef peptide pool as the negative control, or no peptide. In around 9 COVID-19 convalescent patients and a handful of infection-naive healthy vaccine recipients, researchers compared the spike-specific CD4+ TCR repertoire from before mRNA vaccination with the repertoire from after.

Library construction relied on PCR. DNA from cultured CD4+ T cells underwent TCR sequencing with the Oncomine TCR Beta short-read assay at the Johns Hopkins FTIC core. The QIAamp micro DNA kit was used to extract genomic DNA from the cultured CD4+ T cells. Oncomine TCR Beta libraries from cultured CD4+ T cells were pooled with unique dual indexes and sequenced on an Illumina iSeq 100. For the original study's pipeline: Non-productive sequences were removed, and CDR3s that did not start with C, did not end with F or W, or were shorter than 7 amino acids were discarded. Antigen-specific clonotypes were identified using the MANAFEST web application through comparison of peptide-stimulated wells with reference and other culture wells. To be called positive, a clone needed an FDR below 0.05, an odds ratio above 5, and a productive frequency above 0.1% in at least two of three replicate wells. Clonotypes that were significantly expanded in both SARS-CoV-2 spike wells and at least one common cold coronavirus spike condition were defined as cross-reactive. Similarity between CDR3 sequences was evaluated in R version 3.6.1 using Levenshtein distances (stringdist) and unrooted phylogenetic trees (ape). Through fastp at Q25 and MiXCR, TCRdb rebuilt clones from the public reads, retaining in-frame beta chains. Merged by CDR3 protein, the rows form single entries marked with the most common genes and DNA. These V and J calls originate from TCRdb's pipeline instead of the authors' own analysis. The sample data list 13,000 or so distinct CDR3 sequences, and around 50% of these were observed just once. About 16% of the sample goes to the ten largest clones.

Beyond this particular receptor, the publication reports: Although the median number of SARS-CoV-2-reactive clonotypes went up from fewer than 25 after infection to 30 to 45 after vaccination, the increase was not significant. Among the post-vaccine SARS-CoV-2-reactive clones in convalescent patients, a median around 86% showed up only after vaccination, which suggests vaccine-specific priming. Nearly all vaccine-specific clones in convalescent patients (304 of 307) were mono-reactive for SARS-CoV-2 spike rather than cross-reactive with common cold coronaviruses. Relatively few convalescent patients were included in the study, and early timepoints after natural infection were not analyzed.

The source of this sequence is a human donor who had recovered from COVID-19. Sequenced material: CD4+ T cells from blood, cultured in vitro.

CDR3 loop: CSATPDKEVFLLQETQYF. The nucleotide sequence is given as TGCAGTGCTACCCCTGACAAAGAGGTTTTCTTACTACAAGAGACCCAGTACTTC. This chain joins TRBV20-1 to TRBJ2-5, with no reliable assignment of the D segment. CDR1 and CDR2 are drawn from the germline V gene (reference sequence): DFQATT, SNEGSKA. V is shortened by 4 bases, J by 2 bases, and the region joining them spans 26 bases. The CDR3 contains 18 residues, cysteine and phenylalanine counted. Only CDR3 DNA is held: 54 bases, read in frame from base 1.